Following are 10 T cell receptor beta chains from one sample sequenced in a study of T-cell reconstitution after alpha-beta-depleted transplantation in children. It was with unique molecular identifiers that the TCRbeta library was prepared. One entry per CDR3 protein results from TCRdb running MiXCR on the PCR reads. Of approximately 3,200 distinct CDR3 sequences listed, over 9.5% are singletons. This sample comprised PBMCs, mostly from graft donor cells, obtained 360 days after TCRalphabeta/CD19-depleted stem cell transplant. Source of these receptors: a patient aged 2-10 years who had a stem cell transplant for inherited bone marrow failure, so the T cells may come from the graft donor.

This clonotype was observed at least ten times. The rearrangement uses TRBV6-5 and TRBJ2-1; 10 bases match TRBD2. The junction had 7 bases not matched to a gene; V was cut back by 3 bases and J by 8 bases. Germline V gene data show CDR1 as MNHEY and CDR2 as SVGAGI. This CDR3 spans 15 amino acids. CDR3 sequence (DNA): TGTGCCAGCAGTTATCGCCTAGCGGGAGTTGATGAGCAGTTCTTC. Amino acid sequence: CASSYRLAGVDEQFF.

In its sample, this clonotype was seen a few times. This chain connects TRBV2 to TRBJ1-1; the D gene is possibly TRBD1 (5 bases). Trimming left V 8 bases short and J 7 bases short, with 11 bases between. CDR1 is SNHLY and CDR2 is FYNNEI in the germline V gene. The CDR3 sequence is 11 residues long. DNA for the CDR3: TGTGCCAGCTCCTGGGGCGGTGAAGCTTTCTTT. Translation: CASSWGGEAFF.

The chain has TRBV5-1 and TRBJ2-7; D possibly corresponds to TRBD1 (8 bases). V shed 4 bases and J shed 5 bases, with 16 bases lying between them. Germline V gene lookup returns CDR1 SGHRS and CDR2 YFSETQ. This CDR3 region has 14 residues. The CDR3 nucleotides read TGCGCCAGCAGCCCCACAGGGGGGGGGAACGAGCAGTACTTC. This gives the protein CASSPTGGGNEQYF.

This clonotype was counted at least ten times. V is TRBV13 and J is TRBJ2-5; possibly TRBD2 for D (6 bases). V lost 3 bases, J lost 5 bases, and 13 bases lay in between. This CDR3 is 14 amino acids long. CDR1 PRHDT and CDR2 FYEKMQ come from the germline V gene (reference sequence). The CDR3, as DNA: TGTGCCAGCAGCTTTGGGACTGGGGAGGAGACCCAGTACTTC. As protein: CASSFGTGEETQYF.

This clonotype occurred many times. The chain links TRBV7-2 to TRBJ1-3; D remains ambiguous. The CDR3 totals 13 residues. V shed 5 bases and J shed 2 bases, with 7 bases lying between them. Germline values: CDR1 SGHTA, CDR2 FQGNSA. The CDR3 sequence is CASSTRAGNTIYF. As DNA, the CDR3 is TGTGCCAGCAGCACTCGGGCTGGAAACACCATATATTTT.

This clonotype was found many times. The rearrangement links TRBV7-6 to TRBJ1-2, with TRBD1 matching over 10 bases. J was trimmed by 7 bases and V by 5 bases; bases with no gene match: 10. Germline V gives CDR1 SGHVS, CDR2 FNYEAQ. The CDR3 extends over 15 amino acids. CDR3 bases: TGTGCCAGCAGCCAGGGACAGGGGAGGCTACGTGGCTACACCTTC. This codes for CASSQGQGRLRGYTF.

This clonotype was picked up one time. V is TRBV20-1 and J is TRBJ2-3; the match to TRBD1 covers 9 bases. Per germline, CDR1 DFQATT and CDR2 SNEGSKA (reference sequence). This CDR3 region has 14 residues. CDR3 region: CFAPDRGGTDTQYF. As DNA, the CDR3 is TGCTTTGCTCCCGACAGGGGGGGCACAGATACGCAGTATTTT.

At least ten counts were recorded for this clonotype. The chain is built from TRBV20-1 and TRBJ2-7; the D gene is possibly TRBD1 (6 bases). Germline CDR1 DFQATT, CDR2 SNEGSKA (reference sequence). The CDR3 length is 13 residues. The ends were cut back, 6 bases at V and 6 bases at J, with 18 bases in the middle. CDR3 sequence (DNA): TGCAGTGCCATCGTTGCAGGGGTGGGCGAGCAGTACTTC. Translating it yields CSAIVAGVGEQYF.

This clonotype has a count of ten or more. CDR3 residues: CASSDGRGQGIGYTF. The CDR3 DNA reads as TGTGCCAGCAGCGATGGCCGCGGACAGGGGATCGGCTACACCTTC. V gene TRBV25-1 combines with J gene TRBJ1-2; 9 nucleotides align to TRBD1. After removal of 6 bases from V and 8 bases from J, the junction contained 13 bases not matched to a gene. CDR3 length: 15 amino acids. Germline CDR1 MGHDK, CDR2 SYGVNS.

This clonotype has at least ten counts. The CDR3 sequence: CAWMLGGTDTQYF. The CDR3 coding sequence is TGTGCCTGGATGTTGGGAGGGACAGATACGCAGTATTTT. The V and J genes are TRBV30 and TRBJ2-3; 7 nucleotides align to TRBD2. Trimming at V came to 4 bases and at J to 3 bases, leaving 4 bases not matched to a gene. CDR1 and CDR2 from the germline V gene are GTSNPN and SVGIG (reference sequence). This CDR3 has 13 residues.